This T cell receptor (beta chain) derives from a study of breast tumors, draining lymph nodes, adjacent tissues. On this clonotype itself: Its cognate antigen is unknown. A read error may be the cause here, since a much bigger clone is one base away.

The lymph nodes were axillary draining lymph nodes from breast cancer patients. TCRdb re-called the multiplex PCR reads with MiXCR, one entry per CDR3 protein. Here the sample spans about 130,000 distinct CDR3 sequences, roughly 20% being singletons. Study-wide findings and caveats: Tumor repertoires ranked between lymph nodes and nontumor tissue in diversity, with V and J gene preferences. Most tumor T cells seemingly derive from lymph node, then expand in tumor. The lymph node origin of tumor T cells was framed as consistent with a hypothesis, not demonstrated.

The sequence was obtained from a female donor with breast cancer. Some clones in this sample may be carry-over from other donors' samples. Sequencing was carried out using axillary lymph node tissue.

The CDR3 DNA reads TGTGCCAGCAGTAGACAGGGGAACTATGGCTGCACCTTC. Its translation: CASSRQGNYGCTF. V and J are TRBV12-3 or TRBV12-4 and TRBJ1-2; TRBD1 agrees at 8 bases. This CDR3 spans 13 amino acids.